What follows describes a single TCR beta chain. These data are taken from a study of blood T cell repertoires in COVID-19. Study-level background: Donors in the United States, Italy and Spain gave samples during acute or convalescent COVID-19. T cells, B-cell-depleted T cells, or PBMCs supplied cDNA or gDNA.

Unmatched junction bases numbered 6, after V lost 5 bases and J lost 10 bases. This CDR3 has 13 amino acids. Germline loops: CDR1 ENHRY, CDR2 SYGVKD. Original analysis: Scientists estimated how many nucleated cells there were by amplifying reference gene primers. Assay used: immunoSEQ multiplex PCR; TCRdb lists only in-frame clones, some missing. V, J and clone size reflect that table, while D and trimming were determined from the DNA. The table has 40,000 or so clones, 80% to 90% seen once; the top ten hold about 13%. The material sequenced was peripheral blood. The clonotype originates from a human donor in a cohort sampled during active COVID-19. The rearrangement uses TRBV10-3 and TRBJ2-1, with 9 bases identical to TRBD1. CDR3 nucleotides: TGTGCCATCAGTCCGGGACAGGGTTACGAGCAGTTCTTC. It encodes CAISPGQGYEQFF.